This T cell receptor beta chain was sequenced during a study of a mutant IDH1 vaccine in newly diagnosed glioma. Study context: Patients under treatment included about 60% males and around 38% females and had a mean age of approximately 44 years. Before enrollment, the patients had been treated with radiotherapy alone, temozolomide alone, or both together. Most of them had received both.

V was pared by 6 bases and J by 2 bases, with 7 bases of the junction left unmatched. The V gene's germline CDR1 is LNHDA and CDR2 SQIVND (reference sequence). The CDR3 consists of 14 residues. Produced via immunoSEQ multiplex PCR; TCRdb's table is partial and in-frame only. The repertoire consists of about 34,000 clones, with around nine tenths occurring once and the leading ten covering around 13%. Time point specified: week 47, end of study. In the vaccine, a single dose held 300 ug of the mutant IDH1 20-mer peptide, along with topical imiquimod. With regard to this clone: What it binds is not known.

Study results and limitations: Immune responses arising from the vaccine appeared in about 94% of patients.

This material consisted of PBMCs, taken from a glioma patient whose treatment included an IDH1 peptide vaccine. J is TRBJ2-7 and V is TRBV19, with 7 bases aligning to TRBD1. The clonotype comes from a young woman with glioma. CDR3 DNA sequence: TGTGCCAGTAGCCACAGGGGTGGTACCTACGAGCAGTACTTC. This translates into CASSHRGGTYEQYF. The full variable domain, its missing parts supplied by reference TRBV19 and TRBJ2-7, is DGGITQSPKYLFRKEGQNVTLSCEQNLNHDAMYWYRQDPGQGLRLIYYSQIVNDFQKGDIAEGYSVSREKKESFPLTVTSAQKNPTAFYLCASSHRGGTYEQYFGPGTRLTVT.